This T cell receptor (beta chain) appears in the sequencing data of a study of T cells in Graves' hyperthyroidism and ophthalmopathy. Study-level results: Blood samples included most of the expanded thyroid clonotypes exceeding 0.001.

A remark on this clonotype: Its target is not known. Relative to the germline gene, one junction end is altered; a read error may explain this.

RNA transcripts were the template for amplifying TCR beta CDR3 regions. The primer set for the first-round RT-PCR of the TCR CDR3 was HTBI. TCRdb reprocessed the multiplex PCR reads via MiXCR and lists one record per CDR3 protein. This table holds 500,000 to 600,000 distinct CDR3 sequences, more than 45% found once. In germline, CDR1 is DFQATT, CDR2 SNEGSKA (reference sequence). The CDR3 extends over 11 amino acids. It was uncontrolled infection, other autoimmune disease, pregnancy or lactation that excluded patients. Orbital computed tomography and thyroid ultrasound, together with serum TRAb and thyroxine and clinical symptoms, were used for diagnoses.

The TCR was taken from an adult woman with Graves' disease, either hyperthyroidism or ophthalmopathy (not recorded which). Source material: peripheral blood or thyroid tissue (not recorded which). The genes are TRBV20-1 and TRBJ2-2, with 7 bases that match TRBD1. The CDR3 sequence is CSASDTGELLF. CDR3 bases: TGCAGTGCTAGTGACACAGGGGAGCTGCTTTTT.